This TCR beta chain emerged from a study of CD8 T cells in ankylosing spondylitis. Points from the study as a whole: Peripheral blood held disease-linked clones only at relatively low frequency, and these were CD8+.

This CDR3 has 14 amino acids. V lost 5 bases, J lost 3 bases, and 14 bases lay in between. Germline CDR1 PRHDT, CDR2 FYEKMQ (reference sequence). Notes on this clonotype: Antigen specificity is unknown.

Construction of TCR beta libraries was performed using quantitative 5'-RACE with molecular barcodes. MiXCR, run by TCRdb on the 5' RACE reads, gives a single entry per CDR3 protein. The sample has about 400,000 distinct CDR3 sequences, 20% seen once; the top ten hold around 13%. This clonotype originated in a male donor with ankylosing spondylitis or in good health (not recorded which). The sample consisted of blood, either unsorted or a sorted T cell fraction (not recorded which). The V call is TRBV13, the J call TRBJ2-7; either TRBD1 or TRBD2 may fit D (5 bases each). The DNA of the CDR3 is TGTGCCAGCAGCACCGGGACGGCCCGCTACGAGCAGTACTTC. Translating it yields CASSTGTARYEQYF.